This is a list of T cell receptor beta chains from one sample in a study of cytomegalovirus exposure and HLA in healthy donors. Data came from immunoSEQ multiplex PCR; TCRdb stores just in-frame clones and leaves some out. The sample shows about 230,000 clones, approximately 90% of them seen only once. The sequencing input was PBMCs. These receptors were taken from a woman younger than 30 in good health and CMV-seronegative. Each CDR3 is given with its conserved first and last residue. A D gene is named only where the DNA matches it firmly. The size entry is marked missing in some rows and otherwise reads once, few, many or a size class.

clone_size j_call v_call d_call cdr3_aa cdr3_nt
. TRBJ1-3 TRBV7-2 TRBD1 CASRQGRGNTIYF TGTGCCAGCAGACAGGGGAGGGGAAACACCATATATTTT
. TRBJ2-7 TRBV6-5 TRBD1 CASRLGQVSYEQYF TGTGCCAGCAGGCTGGGACAGGTCTCCTACGAGCAGTACTTC
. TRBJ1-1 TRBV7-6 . CASSFREGWDTEAFF TGTGCCAGCAGCTTTAGGGAGGGGTGGGACACTGAAGCTTTCTTT
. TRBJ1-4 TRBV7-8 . CASSRLVRGEKLFF TGTGCCAGCAGCCGCCTAGTCCGCGGGGAAAAACTGTTTTTT
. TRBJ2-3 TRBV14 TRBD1 CASRMTGLPDTQYF TGTGCCAGCAGGATGACAGGGTTACCAGATACGCAGTATTTT
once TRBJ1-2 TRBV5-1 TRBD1 CASSFATTNRGQVYTF TGCGCCAGCAGCTTTGCCACTACAAACAGGGGGCAGGTCTACACCTTC
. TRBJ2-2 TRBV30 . CAWRLLSPGELFF TGTGCCTGGAGGTTATTGTCCCCCGGGGAGCTGTTTTTT
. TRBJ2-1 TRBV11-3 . CASSPSGDPEQFF TGTGCCAGCAGCCCATCCGGGGATCCTGAGCAGTTCTTC
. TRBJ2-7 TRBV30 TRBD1 CAWSVLQGVSYEQYF TGTGCCTGGAGTGTACTACAGGGGGTCTCCTACGAGCAGTACTTC
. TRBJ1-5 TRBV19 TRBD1 CASRDSSGQPQHF TGTGCCAGCAGGGACAGTTCTGGGCAGCCCCAGCATTTT
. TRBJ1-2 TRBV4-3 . CASSQEGGYGYTF TGCGCCAGCAGCCAAGAGGGGGGGTATGGCTACACCTTC
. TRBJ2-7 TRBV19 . CASSIDPNREGIYEQYF TGTGCCAGTAGTATAGACCCTAACAGGGAAGGGATCTACGAGCAGTACTTC
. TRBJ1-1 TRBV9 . CASSVGGRGGEAFF TGTGCCAGCAGCGTAGGAGGCAGGGGTGGTGAAGCTTTCTTT
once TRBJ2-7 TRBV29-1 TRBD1 CSVEETGQGFYEQYF TGCAGCGTTGAAGAGACGGGACAGGGGTTTTACGAGCAGTACTTC
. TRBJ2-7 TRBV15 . CATSTLDRPNEQYF TGTGCCACCAGCACTTTAGACAGGCCCAACGAGCAGTACTTC
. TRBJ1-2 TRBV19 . CASSFQGIGYGYTF TGTGCCAGTAGTTTTCAGGGGATTGGGTATGGCTACACCTTC
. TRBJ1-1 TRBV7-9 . CASSLGGDEAFF TGTGCCAGCAGCTTGGGGGGAGATGAAGCTTTCTTT
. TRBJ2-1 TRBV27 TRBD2 CASTRVSLAGVTNEQFF TGTGCCAGCACCCGTGTGTCCCTAGCGGGAGTGACAAATGAGCAGTTCTTC
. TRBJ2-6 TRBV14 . CASSQGTGYGSGANVLTF TGTGCCAGCAGCCAAGGAACAGGTTATGGCTCTGGGGCCAACGTCCTGACTTTC
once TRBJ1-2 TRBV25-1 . CASSEFGQLRKGYTF TGTGCCAGCAGTGAATTTGGGCAGCTTAGAAAGGGCTACACCTTC
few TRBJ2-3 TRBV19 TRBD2 CASTRTSGRTDTQYF TGTGCCAGTACGCGGACTAGCGGGAGAACAGATACGCAGTATTTT
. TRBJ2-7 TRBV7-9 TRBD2 CASSGSGRAALAYEQYF TGTGCCAGCAGTGGTAGCGGGAGGGCCGCATTGGCCTACGAGCAGTACTTC
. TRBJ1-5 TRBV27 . CASSPLMRYSNQPQHF TGTGCCAGCAGTCCCCTTATGAGGTATAGCAATCAGCCCCAGCATTTT
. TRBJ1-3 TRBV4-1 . CASSQDIRNTIYF TGCGCCAGCAGCCAAGATATAAGAAACACCATATATTTT
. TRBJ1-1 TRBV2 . CASSNAGPTEAFF TGTGCCAGCAGTAATGCAGGGCCCACTGAAGCTTTCTTT
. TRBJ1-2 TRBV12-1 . CASSFPDRANYGYTF TGTGCCAGCAGCTTCCCCGACAGGGCTAACTATGGCTACACCTTC
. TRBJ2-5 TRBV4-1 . CASSQWEKETQYF TGCGCCAGCAGCCAGTGGGAGAAAGAGACCCAGTACTTC
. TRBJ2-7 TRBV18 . CASSPVVGTFSYEQYF TGTGCCAGCTCACCAGTAGTAGGGACTTTCTCCTACGAGCAGTACTTC
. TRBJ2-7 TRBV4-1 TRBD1 CASSQRTGSSYEQYF TGCGCCAGCAGCCAAAGGACAGGTAGCTCCTACGAGCAGTACTTC
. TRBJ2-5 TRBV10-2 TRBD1 CASSETGTGGGETQYF TGCGCCAGCAGTGAAACGGGGACAGGGGGCGGGGAGACCCAGTACTTC
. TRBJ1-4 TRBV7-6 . CASSSYRDLREKLFF TGTGCCAGCAGCTCATACAGGGACCTACGGGAAAAACTGTTTTTT
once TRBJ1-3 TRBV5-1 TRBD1 CASSLDRPGNTIYF TGCGCCAGCAGCCTGGACAGGCCTGGAAACACCATATATTTT
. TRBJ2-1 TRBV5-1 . CASSLGGRAEQFF TGCGCCAGCAGCTTGGGGGGCCGGGCTGAGCAGTTCTTC
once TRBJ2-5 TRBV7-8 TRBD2 CASSNLAGGRETQYF TGTGCCAGCAGCAACTTAGCGGGGGGGCGCGAGACCCAGTACTTC
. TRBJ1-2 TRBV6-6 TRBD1 CASSYSGGSYGYTF TGTGCCAGCAGTTACTCAGGGGGCTCCTATGGCTACACCTTC
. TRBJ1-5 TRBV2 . CASSPRDKNQPQHF TGTGCCAGCAGCCCCCGGGACAAAAATCAGCCCCAGCATTTT
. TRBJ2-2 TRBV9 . CASSAPTGRRTGELFF TGTGCCAGCAGCGCCCCGACAGGACGAAGGACCGGGGAGCTGTTTTTT
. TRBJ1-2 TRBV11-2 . CASSLIPIESGYTF TGTGCCAGCAGCTTAATCCCTATAGAAAGTGGCTACACCTTC
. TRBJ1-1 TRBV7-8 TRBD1 CASSLGYRGAKSSTEAFF TGTGCCAGCAGCTTAGGCTACAGGGGGGCTAAATCAAGCACTGAAGCTTTCTTT
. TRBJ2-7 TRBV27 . CASSLDGESYEQYF TGTGCCAGCAGTTTGGACGGGGAGTCCTACGAGCAGTACTTC
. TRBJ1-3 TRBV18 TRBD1 CASSPQRTGMGNTIYF TGTGCCAGCTCACCTCAACGGACAGGGATGGGAAACACCATATATTTT
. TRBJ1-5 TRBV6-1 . CASRDSFNQPQHF TGTGCCAGCAGGGACAGTTTTAATCAGCCCCAGCATTTT
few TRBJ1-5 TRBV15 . CATGATVFDSNQPQHF TGTGCCACCGGAGCGACGGTTTTCGATAGCAATCAGCCCCAGCATTTT